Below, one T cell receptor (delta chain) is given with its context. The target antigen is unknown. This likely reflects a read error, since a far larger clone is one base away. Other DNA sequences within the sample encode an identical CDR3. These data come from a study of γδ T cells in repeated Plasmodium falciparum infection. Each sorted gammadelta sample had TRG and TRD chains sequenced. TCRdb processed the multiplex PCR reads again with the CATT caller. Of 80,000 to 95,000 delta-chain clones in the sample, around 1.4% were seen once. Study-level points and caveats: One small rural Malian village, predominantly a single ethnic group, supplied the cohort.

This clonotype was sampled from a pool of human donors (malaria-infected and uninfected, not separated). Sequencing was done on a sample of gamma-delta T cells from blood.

The CDR3: CACTTGGYGTDKLIF. The DNA of the CDR3 is TGTGCCTGTACCACTGGGGGATACGGCACCGATAAACTTATCTTT. The V gene is listed as TRDV2; no J gene was called; the table's D call, TRDD3, was not checked against the DNA. The CDR3 spans 15 residues. CDR1 is GEAIGNYY and CDR2 is EKD in the germline V gene.